This T cell receptor beta chain was documented in a study of B cell selection in AIRE deficiency. Per germline, CDR1 MDHEN and CDR2 SYDVKM. After removal of 4 bases from V and 0 bases from J, the junction contained 6 bases not matched to a gene. This CDR3 is built from 15 residues. The method was immunoSEQ multiplex PCR; TCRdb's version includes in-frame clones alone and lacks a portion of them. The data hold roughly 25,000 clones, with about 95% observed a single time. General study points: Healthy donors alone shared about a third of roughly 4,000 Treg sequences; patients alone around 8.5%. Shared Treg sequences had shorter CDR3s, biased toward rearrangements with few non-templated insertions. Tconv and Treg cells from AIRE-deficient patients resembled healthy donors in TCRBV usage, CDR3 length and diversity. Only TCRbeta was sequenced; around two fifths of shared healthy Treg sequences appeared in Tconv.

Comment on this clone: Its matching antigen is unknown.

The sorted conventional CD4 T cells were gated as CD4+CD127+. The sequence came from a human donor in good health. The chain is built from TRBV28 and TRBJ2-7; 7 bases line up with TRBD1. The sample was CD4+CD127+ conventional T cells sorted from PBMCs. CDR3 in amino acids: CASSYRGKSSYEQYF. As DNA, the CDR3 is TGTGCCAGCAGTTACAGGGGAAAGAGCTCCTACGAGCAGTACTTC.